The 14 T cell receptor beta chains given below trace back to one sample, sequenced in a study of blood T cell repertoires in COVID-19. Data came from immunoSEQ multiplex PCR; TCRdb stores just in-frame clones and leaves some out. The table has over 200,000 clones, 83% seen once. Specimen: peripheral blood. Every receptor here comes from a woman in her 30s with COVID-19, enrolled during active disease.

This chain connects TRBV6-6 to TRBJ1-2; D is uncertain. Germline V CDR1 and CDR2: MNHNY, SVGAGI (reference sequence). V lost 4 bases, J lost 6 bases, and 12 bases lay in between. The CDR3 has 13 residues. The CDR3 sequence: CASSFRAGDGYTF. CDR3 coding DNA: TGTGCCAGCAGTTTCCGGGCCGGGGATGGCTACACCTTC.

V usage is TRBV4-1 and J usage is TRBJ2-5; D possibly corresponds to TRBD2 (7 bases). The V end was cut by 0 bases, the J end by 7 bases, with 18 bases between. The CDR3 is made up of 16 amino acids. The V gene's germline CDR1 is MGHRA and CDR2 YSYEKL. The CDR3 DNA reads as TGCGCCAGCAGCCAAGAACGGCTAGCGGCCAGGGGGACCCAGTACTTC. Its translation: CASSQERLAARGTQYF.

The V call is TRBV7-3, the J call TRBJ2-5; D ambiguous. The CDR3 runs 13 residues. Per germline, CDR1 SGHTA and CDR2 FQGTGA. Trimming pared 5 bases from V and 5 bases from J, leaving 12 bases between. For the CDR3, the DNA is TGTGCCAGCAGCCTCGGTCCGATGGAGACCCAGTACTTC. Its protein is CASSLGPMETQYF.

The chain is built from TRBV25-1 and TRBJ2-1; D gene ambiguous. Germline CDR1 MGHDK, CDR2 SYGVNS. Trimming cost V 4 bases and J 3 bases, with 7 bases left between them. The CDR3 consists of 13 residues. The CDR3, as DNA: TGTGCCAGCAGTGGTTCCAGCTACAATGAGCAGTTCTTC. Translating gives CASSGSSYNEQFF.

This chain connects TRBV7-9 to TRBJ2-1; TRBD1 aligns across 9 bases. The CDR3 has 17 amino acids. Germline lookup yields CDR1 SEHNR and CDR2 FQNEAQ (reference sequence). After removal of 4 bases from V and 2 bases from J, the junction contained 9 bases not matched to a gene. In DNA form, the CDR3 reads TGTGCCAGCAGCTCCCCATCCGGGACAGGGACCTACAATGAGCAGTTCTTC. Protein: CASSSPSGTGTYNEQFF. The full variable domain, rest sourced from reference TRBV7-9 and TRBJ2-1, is DTGVSQNPRHKITKRGQNVTFRCDPISEHNRLYWYRQTLGQGPEFLTYFQNEAQLEKSRLLSDRFSAERPKGSFSTLEIQRTEQGDSAMYLCASSSPSGTGTYNEQFFGPGTRLTVL.

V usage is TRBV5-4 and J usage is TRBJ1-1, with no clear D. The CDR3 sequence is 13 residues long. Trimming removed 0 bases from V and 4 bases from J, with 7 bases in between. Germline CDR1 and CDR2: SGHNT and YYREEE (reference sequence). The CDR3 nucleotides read TGTGCCAGCAGCTTGGGTGAGCGCACTGAAGCTTTCTTT. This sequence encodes CASSLGERTEAFF.

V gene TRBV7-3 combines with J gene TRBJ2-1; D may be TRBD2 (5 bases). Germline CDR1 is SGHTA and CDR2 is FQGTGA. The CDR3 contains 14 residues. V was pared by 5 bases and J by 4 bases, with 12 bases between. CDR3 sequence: CASSATDLYNEQFF. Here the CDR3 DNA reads TGTGCCAGCAGCGCGACGGACTTATACAATGAGCAGTTCTTC.

The CDR3 loop is CAWSARFAEAFF. The CDR3 nucleotides read TGTGCCTGGAGTGCTCGGTTTGCTGAAGCTTTCTTT. The chain uses TRBV30 and TRBJ1-1; D gene ambiguous. The ends were cut back, 1 base at V and 6 bases at J, with 9 bases in the middle. Germline V gene lookup returns CDR1 GTSNPN and CDR2 SVGIG (reference sequence). CDR3 length: 12 residues.

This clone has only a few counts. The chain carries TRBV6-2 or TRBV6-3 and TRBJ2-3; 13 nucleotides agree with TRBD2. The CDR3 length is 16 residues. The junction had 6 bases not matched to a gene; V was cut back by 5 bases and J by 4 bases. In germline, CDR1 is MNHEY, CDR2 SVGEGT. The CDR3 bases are TGTGCCAGCAGTCTCTTCGGACTAGCGGGAGCAGATACGCAGTATTTT. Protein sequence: CASSLFGLAGADTQYF.

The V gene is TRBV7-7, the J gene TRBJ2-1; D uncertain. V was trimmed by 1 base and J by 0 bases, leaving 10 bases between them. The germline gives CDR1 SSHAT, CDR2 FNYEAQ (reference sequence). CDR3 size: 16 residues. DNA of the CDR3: TGTGCCAGCAGCTTAGGAGGAGCCAGCTCCTACAATGAGCAGTTCTTC. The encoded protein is CASSLGGASSYNEQFF.

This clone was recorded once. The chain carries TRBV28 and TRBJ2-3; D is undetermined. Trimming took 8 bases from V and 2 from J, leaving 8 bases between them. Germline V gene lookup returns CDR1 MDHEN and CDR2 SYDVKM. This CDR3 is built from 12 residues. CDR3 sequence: CASGPVTDTQYF. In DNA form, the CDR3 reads TGTGCCAGCGGCCCAGTCACAGATACGCAGTATTTT. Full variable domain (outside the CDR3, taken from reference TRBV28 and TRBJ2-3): DVKVTQSSRYLVKRTGEKVFLECVQDMDHENMFWYRQDPGLGLRLIYFSYDVKMKEKGDIPEGYSVSREKKERFSLILESASTNQTSMYLCASGPVTDTQYFGPGTRLTVL.

CDR3 sequence reads: CAGRTNYNEKLFF. DNA for the CDR3: TGTGCCGGGCGGACAAATTATAATGAAAAACTGTTTTTT. This chain links TRBV7-9 with TRBJ1-4; a possible D gene is TRBD1 (5 bases). Looked up from germline, CDR1 is SEHNR and CDR2 is FQNEAQ (reference sequence). This CDR3 has 13 amino acids. Trimming took 11 bases from V and 4 from J, leaving 14 bases between them.

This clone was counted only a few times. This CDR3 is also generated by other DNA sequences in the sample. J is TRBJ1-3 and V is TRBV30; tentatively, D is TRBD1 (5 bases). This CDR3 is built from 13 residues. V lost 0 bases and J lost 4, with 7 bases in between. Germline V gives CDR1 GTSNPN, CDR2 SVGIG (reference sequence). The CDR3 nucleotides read TGTGCCTGGAGTGTATCAGGGGGAAACACCATATATTTT. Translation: CAWSVSGGNTIYF.

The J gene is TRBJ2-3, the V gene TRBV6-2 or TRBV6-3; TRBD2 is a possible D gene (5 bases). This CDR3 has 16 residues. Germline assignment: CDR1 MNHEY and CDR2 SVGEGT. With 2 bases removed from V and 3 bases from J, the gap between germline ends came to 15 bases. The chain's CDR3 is CASSYPLGRDTDTQYF. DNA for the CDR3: TGTGCCAGCAGTTACCCGCTAGGGAGAGATACAGATACGCAGTATTTT.